The present TCR beta chain was sequenced within a study of blood T cell repertoires in COVID-19. Study-wide context: Acute and convalescent COVID-19 specimens originated in the United States, Italy and Spain.

While infection was still active, Seattle patients were enrolled and then followed longitudinally. Per the original data handling: Cell counts per sample came from amplifying reference gene primers. Clones were sequenced by immunoSEQ multiplex PCR, and TCRdb holds only the in-frame ones, with some missing. The DNA gave D and trimming, while V, J and clone size come from that table. This table has some 110,000 clones, about three quarters appearing once. V lost 8 bases, J lost 2 bases, and 23 bases stayed unmatched. This CDR3 region has 20 residues. The germline CDR1 and CDR2 sequences are SQVTM and ANQGSEA.

The chain recombines TRBV29-1 with TRBJ2-3; 12 positions match TRBD2. The material sequenced was peripheral blood. The sequence came from a man older than 75 with COVID-19, enrolled during active disease. The DNA of the CDR3 is TGCAGCCCAAAAAGTGGGATGACTAGCGGGAGTAGTTATCCCACAGATACGCAGTATTTT. It specifies CSPKSGMTSGSSYPTDTQYF.